This T cell receptor (beta chain) was obtained from a study of T cells of healthy individuals. Germline V gene sequence: CDR1 MNHEY, CDR2 SVGEGT. The trim removed 7 bases at V and 9 bases at J, leaving 15 bases unmatched. This CDR3 comprises 17 residues. This clonotype was observed a few times. MiXCR, run by TCRdb on the 5' RACE reads, gives a single entry per CDR3 protein. The table lists around 98,000 distinct CDR3 sequences, approximately 15% of them singletons. The chain combines TRBV6-2 or TRBV6-3 with TRBJ1-6, with 10 bases fitting TRBD1. The source is a human donor in good health. Written as DNA, the CDR3 is TGTGCCAGCACACATTCCTCCGCCGGGACAGGGGTTTCACCCCTCCACTTT. This translates into CASTHSSAGTGVSPLHF.